This T cell receptor beta chain was identified during a study of cytomegalovirus exposure and HLA in healthy donors. Germline lookup yields CDR1 SGHDT and CDR2 YYEEEE. This CDR3 is 16 amino acids long. J gave up 9 bases and V 2 bases, and 10 bases lay outside the gene matches. Amplification used 60 Vbeta primers and 13 Jbeta primers. Assay: immunoSEQ multiplex PCR; the TCRdb copy retains only in-frame clones and omits some. Altogether a few hundred thousand clones are present, roughly 91% being singletons, with the ten largest covering about 1.8%. Material: PBMCs. The TCR originated in a girl aged 2-10 years in good health and CMV-seronegative. This sequence joins TRBV5-6 and TRBJ2-1; 11 nucleotides line up with TRBD1. This CDR3 is CASSFRGTGGGREQFF. The CDR3 nucleotides read TGTGCCAGCAGCTTCCGCGGGACAGGGGGTGGTCGTGAGCAGTTCTTC. The full variable domain, in which reference TRBV5-6 and TRBJ2-1 provide the parts outside the CDR3, is DAGVTQSPTHLIKTRGQQVTLRCSPKSGHDTVSWYQQALGQGPQFIFQYYEEEERQRGNFPDRFSGHQFPNYSSELNVNALLLGDSALYLCASSFRGTGGGREQFFGPGTRLTVL.